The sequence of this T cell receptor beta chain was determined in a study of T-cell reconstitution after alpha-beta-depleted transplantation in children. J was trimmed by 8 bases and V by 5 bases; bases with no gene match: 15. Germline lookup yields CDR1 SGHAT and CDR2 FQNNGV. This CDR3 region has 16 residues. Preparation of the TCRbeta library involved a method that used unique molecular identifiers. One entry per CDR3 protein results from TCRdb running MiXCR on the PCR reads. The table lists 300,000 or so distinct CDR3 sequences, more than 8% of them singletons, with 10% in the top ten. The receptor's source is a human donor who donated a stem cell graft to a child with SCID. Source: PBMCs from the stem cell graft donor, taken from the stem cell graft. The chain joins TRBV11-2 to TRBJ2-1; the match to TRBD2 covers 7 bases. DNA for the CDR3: TGTGCCAGCAGCGCGGGACTACGCTCGTCGGATCATGAGCAGTTCTTC. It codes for CASSAGLRSSDHEQFF.